These 9 T cell receptor beta chains were all obtained from the same sample, sequenced in a study of blood T cell repertoires in COVID-19. Generated by immunoSEQ multiplex PCR, the TCRdb table keeps only in-frame clones and is missing some. The sample has around 300,000 clones; 85% are singletons. The sequencing input was peripheral blood. All receptors derive from a human donor in a cohort sampled during active COVID-19.

This rearrangement joins TRBV5-1 to TRBJ1-1; no reliable D call. V was shortened by 0 bases and J by 2 bases, with 11 bases between the two germline ends. CDR1 and CDR2 (germline): SGHRS, YFSETQ. The CDR3 is made up of 15 amino acids. The CDR3: CASSLGVRVNTEAFF. The CDR3 coding sequence is TGCGCCAGCAGCTTGGGGGTTCGGGTTAACACTGAAGCTTTCTTT.

The V gene is TRBV19, the J gene TRBJ2-1, with a possible D match to TRBD2 (6 bases). The ends were cut back, 1 base at V and 10 bases at J, with 11 bases in the middle. Germline CDR1 reads LNHDA; CDR2 reads SQIVND (reference sequence). The CDR3 has 13 residues. CDR3 in DNA: TGTGCCAGTAGTATAGTATCGGCGGGAGAGCAGTTCTTC. Translating gives CASSIVSAGEQFF.

The chain employs TRBV9 and TRBJ2-3; 8 positions agree with TRBD2. This CDR3 has 17 amino acids. V dropped 0 bases and J dropped 2; count of bases not matched to a gene: 8. Looked up from germline, CDR1 is SGDLS and CDR2 is YYNGEE. The chain's CDR3 is CASSVGPAGVLTDTQYF. CDR3 in DNA: TGTGCCAGCAGCGTAGGTCCAGCGGGGGTGCTCACAGATACGCAGTATTTT.

The genes are TRBV4-2 and TRBJ2-2; the match to TRBD2 covers 7 bases. Germline V gene sequence: CDR1 LGHNA, CDR2 YNFKEQ. The CDR3 totals 18 residues. With V trimmed by 4 bases and J by 4 bases, 15 bases remained unmatched. The CDR3 protein is CASSPKSPAGVFTGELFF. In DNA, the CDR3 is TGTGCCAGCAGCCCGAAGAGCCCTGCGGGGGTGTTCACCGGGGAGCTGTTTTTT.

This sequence joins TRBV9 and TRBJ1-5; 9 bases are shared with TRBD1. The junction had 10 bases not matched to a gene; V was cut back by 3 bases and J by 3 bases. The V gene's germline CDR1 is SGDLS and CDR2 YYNGEE. The CDR3 is 17 amino acids. Here the CDR3 DNA reads TGTGCCAGCAGCGCCAGGTGGGGGGACAGGGACAATCAGCCCCAGCATTTT. Its protein product is CASSARWGDRDNQPQHF.

The chain links TRBV7-9 to TRBJ2-7; weak D call: TRBD1 (5 bases). The CDR3 covers 14 residues. CDR1 is SEHNR and CDR2 is FQNEAQ in the germline V gene (reference sequence). The V end lost 1 base, the J end lost 2 bases, and 9 bases lay between the germline ends. The chain's CDR3 is CASSLVTGAYEQYF. The CDR3 bases are TGTGCCAGCAGCTTAGTAACAGGCGCCTACGAGCAGTACTTC.

The V and J genes are TRBV5-8 and TRBJ1-3; no definite D call. The germline V and J ends were trimmed by 0 bases and 4 bases, with 5 bases remaining between them. CDR3 size: 13 residues. CDR1 and CDR2 (germline): SGHTS, YDEGEE. The CDR3, as DNA: TGTGCCAGCAGCTTGGCTCCCGGAAACACCATATATTTT. It translates to CASSLAPGNTIYF.

The V call is TRBV19, the J call TRBJ1-2; D possibly corresponds to TRBD1 (6 bases). The germline V gene has CDR1 LNHDA and CDR2 SQIVND (reference sequence). CDR3 length: 15 amino acids. V was clipped by 9 bases and J by 1 base, with 18 bases between them. The CDR3 DNA reads TGTGCCAGCAACCCGGGGGGCGCGGGTAACTATGGCTACACCTTC. This translates into CASNPGGAGNYGYTF.

The CDR3: CASSEAMGLGNQPQHF. In nucleotides, the CDR3 is TGTGCCAGCAGTGAAGCCATGGGGCTGGGCAATCAGCCCCAGCATTTT. V is TRBV6-1 and J is TRBJ1-5, with D possibly TRBD1 on 5 matching bases. The germline CDR1 and CDR2 sequences are MNHNS and SASEGT. Trimming removed 0 bases from V and 2 bases from J, with 11 bases in between. The CDR3 has 16 residues.